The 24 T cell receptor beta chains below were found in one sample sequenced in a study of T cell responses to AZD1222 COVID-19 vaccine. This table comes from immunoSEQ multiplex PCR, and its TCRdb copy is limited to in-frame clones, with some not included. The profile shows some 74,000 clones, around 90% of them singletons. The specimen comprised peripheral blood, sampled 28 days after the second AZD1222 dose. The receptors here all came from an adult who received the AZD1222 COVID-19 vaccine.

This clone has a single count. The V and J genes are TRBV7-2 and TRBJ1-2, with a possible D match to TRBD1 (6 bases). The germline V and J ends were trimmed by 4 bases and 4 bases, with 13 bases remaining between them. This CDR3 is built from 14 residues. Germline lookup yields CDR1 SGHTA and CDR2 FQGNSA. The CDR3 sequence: CASSSNREGYGYTF. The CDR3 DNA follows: TGTGCCAGCAGCTCGAACAGGGAGGGCTATGGCTACACCTTC.

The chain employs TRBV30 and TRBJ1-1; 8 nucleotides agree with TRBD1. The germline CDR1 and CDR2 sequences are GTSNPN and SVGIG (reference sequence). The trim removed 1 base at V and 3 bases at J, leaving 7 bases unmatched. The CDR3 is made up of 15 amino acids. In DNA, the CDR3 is TGTGCCTGGAGTGGAAACCAGGGGGCGGACACTGAAGCTTTCTTT. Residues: CAWSGNQGADTEAFF.

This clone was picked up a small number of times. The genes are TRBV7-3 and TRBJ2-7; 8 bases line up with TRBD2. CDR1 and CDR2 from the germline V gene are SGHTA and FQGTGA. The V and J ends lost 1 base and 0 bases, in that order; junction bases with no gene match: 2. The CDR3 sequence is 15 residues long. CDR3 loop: CASSLMAGGSYEQYF. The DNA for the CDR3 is TGTGCCAGCAGCTTAATGGCGGGAGGCTCCTACGAGCAGTACTTC.

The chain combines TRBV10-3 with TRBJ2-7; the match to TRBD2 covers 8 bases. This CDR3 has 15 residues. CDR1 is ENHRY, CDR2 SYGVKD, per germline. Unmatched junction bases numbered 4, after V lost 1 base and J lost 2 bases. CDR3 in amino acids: CAISELVAGTYEQYF. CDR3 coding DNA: TGTGCCATCAGTGAGTTGGTAGCGGGGACCTACGAGCAGTACTTC.

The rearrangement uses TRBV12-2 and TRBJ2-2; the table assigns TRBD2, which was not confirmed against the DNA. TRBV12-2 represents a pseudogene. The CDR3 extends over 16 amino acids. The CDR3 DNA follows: TGTGCAAGTCGCTTAGCGGAGGGGCCCCCGGGCGGGGAGCTGTTTTTT. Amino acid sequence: CASRLAEGPPGGELFF.

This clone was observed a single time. The CDR3, as DNA: TGTGCCAGCAGCGACCGGACAGGATCTGGCGGAAACACCATATATTTT. The encoded protein is CASSDRTGSGGNTIYF. V and J are TRBV7-9 and TRBJ1-3; 7 positions agree with TRBD1. With V trimmed by 5 bases and J by 4 bases, 11 bases remained unmatched. Germline lookup yields CDR1 SEHNR and CDR2 FQNEAQ (reference sequence). This CDR3 comprises 16 residues.

This chain's CDR3 is CASNGGTYSGNTIYF. The CDR3 nucleotides are TGTGCCAGTAATGGAGGGACTTACTCTGGAAACACCATATATTTT. This chain joins TRBV19 and TRBJ1-3; tentatively, D is TRBD1 (5 bases). The germline CDR1 and CDR2 sequences are LNHDA and SQIVND (reference sequence). With 7 bases removed from V and 0 bases from J, the gap between germline ends came to 13 bases. The CDR3 extends over 15 amino acids.

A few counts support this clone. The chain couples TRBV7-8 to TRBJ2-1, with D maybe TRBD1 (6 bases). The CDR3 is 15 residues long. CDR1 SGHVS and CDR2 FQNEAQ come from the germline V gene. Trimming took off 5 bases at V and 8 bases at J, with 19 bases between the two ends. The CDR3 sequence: CASSPTGHLLDEQFF. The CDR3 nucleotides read TGTGCCAGCAGCCCTACAGGGCACCTTTTGGATGAGCAGTTCTTC.

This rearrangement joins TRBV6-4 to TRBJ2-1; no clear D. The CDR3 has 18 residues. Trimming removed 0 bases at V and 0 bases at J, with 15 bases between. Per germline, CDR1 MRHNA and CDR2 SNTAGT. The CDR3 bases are TGTGCCAGCAGTGACTCGATTTCCACTTTAAGCTCCTACAATGAGCAGTTCTTC. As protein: CASSDSISTLSSYNEQFF.

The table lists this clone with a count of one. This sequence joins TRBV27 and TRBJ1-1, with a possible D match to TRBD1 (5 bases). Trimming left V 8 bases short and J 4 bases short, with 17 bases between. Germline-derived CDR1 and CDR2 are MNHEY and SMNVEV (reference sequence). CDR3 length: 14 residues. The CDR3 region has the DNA TGTGCCAGCGGGTATTGGGGGGGAGCCACTGAAGCTTTCTTT. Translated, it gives CASGYWGGATEAFF.

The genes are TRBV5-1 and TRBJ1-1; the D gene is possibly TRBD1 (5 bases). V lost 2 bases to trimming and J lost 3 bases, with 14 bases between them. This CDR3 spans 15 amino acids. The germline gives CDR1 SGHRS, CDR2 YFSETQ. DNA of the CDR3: TGCGCCAGCAGCTTAGAAGTGGGCAGGGACACTGAAGCTTTCTTT. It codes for CASSLEVGRDTEAFF.

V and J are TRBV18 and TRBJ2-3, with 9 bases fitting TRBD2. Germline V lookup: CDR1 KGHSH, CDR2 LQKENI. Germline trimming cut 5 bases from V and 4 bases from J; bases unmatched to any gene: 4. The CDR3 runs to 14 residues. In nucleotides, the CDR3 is TGTGCCAGCTCAGCGGGACTAGCTGCAGATACGCAGTATTTT. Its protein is CASSAGLAADTQYF. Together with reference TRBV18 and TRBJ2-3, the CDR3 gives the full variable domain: NAGVMQNPRHLVRRRGQEARLRCSPMKGHSHVYWYRQLPEEGLKFMVYLQKENIIDESGMPKERFSAEFPKEGPSILRIQQVVRGDSAAYFCASSAGLAADTQYFGPGTRLTVL.

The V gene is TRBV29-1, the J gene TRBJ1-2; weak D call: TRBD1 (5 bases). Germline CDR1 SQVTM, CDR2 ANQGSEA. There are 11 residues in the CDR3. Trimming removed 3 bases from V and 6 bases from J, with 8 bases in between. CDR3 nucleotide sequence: TGCAGCGTTGATCGACAGAATGGCTACACCTTC. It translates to CSVDRQNGYTF.

The DNA of the CDR3 is TGTGCCAGCAGTTACTCGAAAGGGGACACGAGATTACCCCTCCACTTT. Translation gives CASSYSKGDTRLPLHF. The chain couples TRBV6-2 or TRBV6-3 to TRBJ1-6, with a possible D match to TRBD1 (6 bases). The CDR3 is 16 residues long. Germline lookup yields CDR1 MNHEY and CDR2 SVGEGT. V shed 0 bases and J shed 12 bases, with 18 bases lying between them.

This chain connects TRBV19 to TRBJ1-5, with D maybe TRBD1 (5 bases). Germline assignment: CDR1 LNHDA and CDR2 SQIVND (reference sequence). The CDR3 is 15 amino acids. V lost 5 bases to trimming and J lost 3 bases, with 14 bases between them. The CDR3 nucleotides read TGTGCCAGTAGTCAGGGTAGCCTGATCAATCAGCCCCAGCATTTT. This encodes CASSQGSLINQPQHF.

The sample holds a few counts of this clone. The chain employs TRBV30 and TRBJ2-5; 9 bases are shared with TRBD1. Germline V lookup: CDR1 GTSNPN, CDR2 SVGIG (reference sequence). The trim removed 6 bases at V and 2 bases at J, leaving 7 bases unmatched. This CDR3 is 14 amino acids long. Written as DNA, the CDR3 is TGTGCCTGCACAGGGGGCTCTAGTCAAGAGACCCAGTACTTC. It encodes CACTGGSSQETQYF.

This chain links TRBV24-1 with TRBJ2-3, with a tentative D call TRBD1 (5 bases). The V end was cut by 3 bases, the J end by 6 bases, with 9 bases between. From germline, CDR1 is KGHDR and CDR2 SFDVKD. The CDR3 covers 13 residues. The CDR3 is CATSDQGRDTQYF. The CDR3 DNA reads TGTGCCACCAGTGATCAGGGAAGGGATACGCAGTATTTT.

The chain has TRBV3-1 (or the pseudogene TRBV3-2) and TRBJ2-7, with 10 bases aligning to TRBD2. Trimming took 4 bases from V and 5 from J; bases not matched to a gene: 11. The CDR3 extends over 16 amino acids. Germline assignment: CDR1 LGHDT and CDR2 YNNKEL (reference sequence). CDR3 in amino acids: CASSPIKASGSHEQYF. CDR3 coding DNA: TGTGCCAGCAGCCCTATTAAGGCTAGCGGGAGCCACGAGCAGTACTTC.

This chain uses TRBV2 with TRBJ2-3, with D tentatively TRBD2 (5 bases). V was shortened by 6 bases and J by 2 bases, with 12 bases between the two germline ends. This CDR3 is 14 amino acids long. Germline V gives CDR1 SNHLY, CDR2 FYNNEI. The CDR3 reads CASRGGSPTDTQYF. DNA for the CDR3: TGTGCCAGCAGGGGTGGGAGTCCCACAGATACGCAGTATTTT.

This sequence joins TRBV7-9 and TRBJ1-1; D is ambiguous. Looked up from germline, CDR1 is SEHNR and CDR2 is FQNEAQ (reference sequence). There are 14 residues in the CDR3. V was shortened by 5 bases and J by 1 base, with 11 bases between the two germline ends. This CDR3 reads CASSVSAQNTEAFF. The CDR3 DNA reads TGTGCCAGCAGCGTATCCGCGCAGAACACTGAAGCTTTCTTT.

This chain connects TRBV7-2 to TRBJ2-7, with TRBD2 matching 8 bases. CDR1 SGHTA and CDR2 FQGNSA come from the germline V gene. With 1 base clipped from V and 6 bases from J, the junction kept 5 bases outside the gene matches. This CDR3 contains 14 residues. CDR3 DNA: TGTGCCAGCAGCTTAGGGACTAGCACGACCGAGCAGTACTTC. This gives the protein CASSLGTSTTEQYF.

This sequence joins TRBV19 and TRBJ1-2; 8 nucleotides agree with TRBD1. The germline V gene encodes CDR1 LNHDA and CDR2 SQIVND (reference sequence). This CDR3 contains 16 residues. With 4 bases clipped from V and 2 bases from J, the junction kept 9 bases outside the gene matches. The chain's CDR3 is CASSRFGQGENYGYTF. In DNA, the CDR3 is TGTGCCAGTAGTAGGTTCGGACAGGGAGAAAACTATGGCTACACCTTC.

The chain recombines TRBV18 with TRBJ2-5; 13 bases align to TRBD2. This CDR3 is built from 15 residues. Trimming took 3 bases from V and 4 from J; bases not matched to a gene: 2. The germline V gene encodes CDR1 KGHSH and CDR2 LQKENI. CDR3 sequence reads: CASSPGLAGTETQYF. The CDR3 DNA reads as TGTGCCAGCTCACCGGGACTAGCGGGAACAGAGACCCAGTACTTC.

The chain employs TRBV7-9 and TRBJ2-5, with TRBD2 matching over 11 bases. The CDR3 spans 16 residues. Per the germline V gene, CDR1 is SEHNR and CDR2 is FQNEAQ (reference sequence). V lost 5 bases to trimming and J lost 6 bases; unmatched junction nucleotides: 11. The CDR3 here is CASSPSLAGAGKTQYF. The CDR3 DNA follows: TGTGCCAGCAGCCCCTCACTAGCGGGAGCGGGAAAGACCCAGTACTTC. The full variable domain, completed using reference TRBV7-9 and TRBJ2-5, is DTGVSQNPRHKITKRGQNVTFRCDPISEHNRLYWYRQTLGQGPEFLTYFQNEAQLEKSRLLSDRFSAERPKGSFSTLEIQRTEQGDSAMYLCASSPSLAGAGKTQYFGPGTRLLVL.